This is a list of T cell receptor beta chains from one sample in a study of CD8 T cells in ankylosing spondylitis. A single record per CDR3 protein comes from TCRdb applying MiXCR to the 5' RACE reads. Of around 280,000 distinct CDR3 sequences detected, roughly 20% appear once; the ten largest clones hold less than 9%. The sequencing input was blood, either unsorted or a sorted T cell fraction (not recorded which). The receptors come from a male donor with ankylosing spondylitis or in good health (not recorded which). Both conserved end residues are part of each CDR3. A D gene is named only where the DNA matches it firmly. For some rows the clone size is stated as once, few or many, or as a class when expanded; others skip it.

d_call cdr3_length clone_size j_call v_call cdr3_nt cdr3_aa
NA 17 NA TRBJ2-1 TRBV11-2 TGTGCCAGCAGGGGGCCAGTCGAGCAAAGCCAGTACAATGAGCAGTTCTTC CASRGPVEQSQYNEQFF
TRBD2 17 NA TRBJ2-1 TRBV3-1 TGTGCCAGCAGCCAAGCGGCCGGGACTAGCGGCAACAATGAGCAGTTCTTC CASSQAAGTSGNNEQFF
TRBD1 15 few TRBJ2-3 TRBV12-3/TRBV12-4 TGTGCCAGCAGAACCGGGACAGGGGGCACAGATAAGCAGTATTTT CASRTGTGGTDKQYF
TRBD1 13 many TRBJ1-2 TRBV29-1 TGCAGCGTAGAACGCGACAGGGGGAGAGGCTACACCTTC CSVERDRGRGYTF
NA 12 NA TRBJ2-3 TRBV14 TGTGCCAGCAGCCAAGAACCGGATACGCAGTATTTT CASSQEPDTQYF
TRBD2 14 NA TRBJ2-3 TRBV2 TGTGCCAGCAGTTCACTAGCGGGTCGAGATACGCAGTATTTT CASSSLAGRDTQYF
TRBD2 16 NA TRBJ2-3 TRBV15 TGTGCCACCAGCAGAGCGGGAGGACTTACCACAGATACGCAGTATTTT CATSRAGGLTTDTQYF
NA 20 few TRBJ2-1 TRBV6-2/TRBV6-3 TGTGCCAGCAGTCCCCTTCCGCCCCTTCCCGGACATAGCTCCTACAATGAGCAGTTCTTC CASSPLPPLPGHSSYNEQFF
NA 16 NA TRBJ1-1 TRBV28 TGTGCCAGCAGTTTGGAGTTCGTTGGTCGGAACACTGAAGCTTTCTTT CASSLEFVGRNTEAFF
TRBD2 15 NA TRBJ2-2 TRBV9 TGTGCCAGCAGCGTGGGTAGCGGGAGGCCCGGGGAGCTGTTTTTT CASSVGSGRPGELFF
NA 13 NA TRBJ1-5 TRBV19 TGTGCCAGTAGTATACAAGGGCCTCAGCCCCAGCATTTT CASSIQGPQPQHF
NA 14 few TRBJ2-5 TRBV28 TGTGCCAGCAGTCCAAACCACAGGGATAAGACCCAGTACTTC CASSPNHRDKTQYF
NA 15 NA TRBJ2-3 TRBV18 TGTGCCAGCTCACTACCCAGGCAAAACACAGATACGCAGTATTTT CASSLPRQNTDTQYF
NA 17 few TRBJ1-1 TRBV9 TGTGCCAGCGATGGTGGCACGAAGAGGATGGGGAACACTGAAGCTTTCTTT CASDGGTKRMGNTEAFF
NA 14 few TRBJ1-5 TRBV19 TGTGCCAGTAGCCCACGGGACTTCAATCAGCCCCAGCATTTT CASSPRDFNQPQHF
NA 11 NA TRBJ2-1 TRBV12-3/TRBV12-4 TGTGCCAGCACTCTAGAGTCTGAGCAGTTCTTC CASTLESEQFF
NA 17 NA TRBJ2-3 TRBV24-1 TGTGCCACCAGTGATTTGCCGGACGGATTTAGGGGAGATACGCAGTATTTT CATSDLPDGFRGDTQYF
NA 12 few TRBJ1-1 TRBV9 TGTGCCAGCAGCGGAGAGGGAGGGCGGGCTTTCTTT CASSGEGGRAFF
NA 10 many TRBJ1-1 TRBV20-1 TGCAGTGCTATGGAGTCTGAAGCTTTCTTT CSAMESEAFF
TRBD1 14 many TRBJ2-1 TRBV5-1 TGCGCCAGCAGCCCGGGACAGGTGAACAATGAGCAGTTCTTC CASSPGQVNNEQFF
NA 13 few TRBJ1-5 TRBV6-1 TGTGCCAGCAGCGCTCTCAGGGATCAGCCCCAGCATTTT CASSALRDQPQHF
NA 13 NA TRBJ1-1 TRBV7-2 TGTGCCAGCAGCTCCTCAGGGCGTTCTGAAGCTTTCTTT CASSSSGRSEAFF
NA 13 few TRBJ1-6 TRBV5-1 TGCGCCAGCAGCTTGGACGATAATTCACCCCTCCACTTT CASSLDDNSPLHF
NA 16 NA TRBJ1-5 TRBV5-1 TGCGCCAGCAGCGCCTCTCCGCAGGGAAGCAATCAGCCCCAGCATTTT CASSASPQGSNQPQHF
NA 14 NA TRBJ2-2 TRBV5-1 TGCGCCAGCAGCTTGTCGTGGGAAGGCGGGGAGCTGTTTTTT CASSLSWEGGELFF
NA 12 few TRBJ2-2 TRBV6-5 TGTGCCAGCAGTGTGACCGGCGGGGAGCTGTTTTTT CASSVTGGELFF
TRBD1 15 NA TRBJ1-1 TRBV5-1 TGCGCCAGCAGCTTGTTGGGACAGGGGAACACTGAAGCTTTCTTT CASSLLGQGNTEAFF
NA 13 once TRBJ1-2 TRBV7-2 TGTGCCAGCAGCTTAGAGTTGAACTATGGCTACACCTTC CASSLELNYGYTF
NA 14 NA TRBJ1-2 TRBV20-1 TGCAGTGCTCCACGGGGAGCAGCGAGCTATGGCTACACCTTC CSAPRGAASYGYTF
NA 12 NA TRBJ1-2 TRBV3-1 TGTGCCAGCAGCCAGGTCGACAGGGGCTACACCTTC CASSQVDRGYTF
TRBD1 15 NA TRBJ2-1 TRBV15 TGTGCCACCAGCAGCGGACAGGGAGCCTACAATGAGCAGTTCTTC CATSSGQGAYNEQFF
NA 17 few TRBJ1-4 TRBV5-1 TGCGCCAGCAGCTTGGGTGCAGGGGTTGGGACTAATGAAAAACTGTTTTTT CASSLGAGVGTNEKLFF
NA 14 few TRBJ1-2 TRBV11-2 TGTGCCAGCAGCTTCCACAGGCTGGGGGATGGCTACACCTTC CASSFHRLGDGYTF
NA 11 many TRBJ2-3 TRBV24-1 TGTGCCACCAGTGATGCAGATACGCAGTATTTT CATSDADTQYF
NA 14 NA TRBJ2-1 TRBV7-2 TGTGCCAGCAGCTTAAGGAGGGGGCCCGGTGAGCAGTTCTTC CASSLRRGPGEQFF
NA 13 few TRBJ1-2 TRBV6-6 TGTGCCAGCAGTTACGGGGGGTCTGGTGGCTACACCTTC CASSYGGSGGYTF
NA 12 NA TRBJ1-1 TRBV7-9 TGTGCCAGCAGCTTCATCCGGGCTGAAGCTTTCTTT CASSFIRAEAFF
NA 13 few TRBJ2-5 TRBV5-1 TGCGCCAGCAGCTTACAGGTCTCCGGGACCCAGTACTTC CASSLQVSGTQYF
TRBD2 17 NA TRBJ2-6 TRBV20-1 TGCAGTGCTAGGAGTCTAGCGGGAGGTGGTGGGGCCAACGTCCTGACTTTC CSARSLAGGGGANVLTF
TRBD2 14 NA TRBJ2-5 TRBV3-1 TGTGCCAGCAGCCAGACTAGCGGTCAAGAGACCCAGTACTTC CASSQTSGQETQYF
TRBD2 17 NA TRBJ2-5 TRBV6-5 TGTGCCAGCAGTTCCCAGGGACTAGCGGGAGGTATAGAGACCCAGTACTTC CASSSQGLAGGIETQYF
TRBD1 15 few TRBJ1-5 TRBV28 TGTGCCAGCAGTACCGGACAGGGGGGAAAACAGCCCCAGCATTTT CASSTGQGGKQPQHF
NA 15 few TRBJ2-4 TRBV12-3/TRBV12-4 TGTGCCAGCAGTTTGGGGGGAATAGCCAAAAACATTCAGTACTTC CASSLGGIAKNIQYF
TRBD1 16 few TRBJ1-1 TRBV29-1 TGCAGCGTTGAAGCGGGAGGAGACAGGGCGAACACTGAAGCTTTCTTT CSVEAGGDRANTEAFF
NA 16 few TRBJ2-2 TRBV12-3/TRBV12-4 TGTGCCAGCAGTCCAGGGGACAATGCGAACACCGGGGAGCTGTTTTTT CASSPGDNANTGELFF
NA 16 NA TRBJ2-3 TRBV24-1 TGTGCCACCAGTGGGTCCGCTATAACCTTCACAGATACGCAGTATTTT CATSGSAITFTDTQYF
NA 12 few TRBJ2-3 TRBV20-1 TGCAGTGGTAGGGCCCCCGGAGATACGCAGTATTTT CSGRAPGDTQYF
TRBD2 21 NA TRBJ2-1 TRBV24-1 TGTGCCACCAGTGATCCGGGACTAGCGGGAAGTTGGGTGGGCTCCTACAATGAGCAGTTCTTC CATSDPGLAGSWVGSYNEQFF
NA 12 NA TRBJ1-1 TRBV12-3/TRBV12-4 TGTGCCAGCAGTTCCCGGGCTGGGCGGGCTTTCTTT CASSSRAGRAFF
TRBD1 16 NA TRBJ2-3 TRBV9 TGTGCCAGCAGCGGGGCCCCGGGACAGAGCACAGATACGCAGTATTTT CASSGAPGQSTDTQYF
NA 12 few TRBJ1-3 TRBV12-3/TRBV12-4 TGTGCCAGCAGGAAGGGGTCAAACACCATATATTTT CASRKGSNTIYF
TRBD2 20 NA TRBJ2-1 TRBV6-2/TRBV6-3 TGTGCCAGCAGTTCCGTCCCGGGACTAGCAGGGGACGGACCCTCCAATGAGCAGTTCTTC CASSSVPGLAGDGPSNEQFF
NA 15 few TRBJ2-2 TRBV27 TGTGCCAGCAGCCCGGGATCCATATTCACCGGGGAGCTGTTTTTT CASSPGSIFTGELFF
NA 16 few TRBJ2-1 TRBV5-1 TGCGCCAGCAGCCCCGGACTGCCCGCCTCCTACAATGAGCAGTTCTTC CASSPGLPASYNEQFF
TRBD2 14 NA TRBJ2-3 TRBV7-3 TGTGCCAGCAGGGGTAGCGGGGGCACAGATACGCAGTATTTT CASRGSGGTDTQYF
NA 12 NA TRBJ2-1 TRBV5-1 TGCGCCAGCAGCGTTACCCTGGATGAGCAGTTCTTC CASSVTLDEQFF
NA 13 NA TRBJ1-1 TRBV13 TGTGCCAGCAGCGGACTGTCGCACACTGAAGCTTTCTTT CASSGLSHTEAFF
TRBD1 14 NA TRBJ1-1 TRBV18 TGTGCCAGCTCACCCCGCGGACAGGGGATTGAAGCTTTCTTT CASSPRGQGIEAFF
NA 13 NA TRBJ1-5 TRBV6-1 TGTGCCAGCAGTGATCACAGCAATCAGCCCCAGCATTTT CASSDHSNQPQHF